Below, 6 T cell receptor beta chains from the same sample are listed, as sequenced in a study of blood T cells in healthy people across ages. A J-beta primer mix and a sample-barcoded 5' primer were used in a second PCR of roughly 7 to 12 cycles. TCRdb itself ran the 5' RACE reads through MiXCR, one entry per CDR3 protein. The table records 730,000 or so distinct CDR3 sequences, around 40% of them present only once. Input material: blood. These receptor sequences come from a woman aged 55-69 years in good health.

The rearrangement links TRBV9 to TRBJ2-7; D gene unclear. The CDR3 has 17 residues. Trimming took 2 bases from V and 3 from J, leaving 21 bases between them. Per germline, CDR1 SGDLS and CDR2 YYNGEE. The CDR3 here is CASSVGPGSLHSYEQYF. The CDR3 coding sequence is TGTGCCAGCAGCGTCGGGCCAGGATCACTCCACAGCTACGAGCAGTACTTC.

This sequence joins TRBV6-5 and TRBJ2-7, with 8 bases fitting TRBD1. Germline V gene data show CDR1 as MNHEY and CDR2 as SVGAGI. J gave up 6 bases and V 1 base, and 11 bases lay outside the gene matches. This CDR3 is 16 amino acids long. The DNA of the CDR3 is TGTGCCAGCAGTTACTTTCGGACAGGGCCCTTAGGCGAGCAGTACTTC. It encodes CASSYFRTGPLGEQYF.

The J gene is TRBJ2-3, the V gene TRBV10-3; 9 nucleotides line up with TRBD1. With 6 bases clipped from V and 5 bases from J, the junction kept 3 bases outside the gene matches. This CDR3 has 13 residues. CDR1 and CDR2 (germline): ENHRY, SYGVKD. In nucleotides, the CDR3 is TGTGCCATCAGCACAGGGGGCCAAGATACGCAGTATTTT. The encoded protein is CAISTGGQDTQYF.

This sequence joins TRBV11-1 and TRBJ2-3; TRBD2 aligns across 14 bases. The V gene's germline CDR1 is SGHAT and CDR2 FQDESV (reference sequence). The CDR3 spans 18 residues. V gave up 5 bases and J gave up 3 bases; unmatched junction bases: 10. The CDR3 spells CASSTQEGLAGATDTQYF. The CDR3 DNA reads as TGTGCCAGCAGCACACAAGAGGGACTAGCGGGAGCGACAGATACGCAGTATTTT.

As concerns this clonotype: The germline gene is not matched at one end of the junction; a read error may be the cause. This chain connects TRBV20-1 to TRBJ2-7; 7 bases map to TRBD1. Germline CDR1 is DFQATT and CDR2 is SNEGSKA (reference sequence). CDR3 length: 15 amino acids. As DNA, the CDR3 is TGCGGTGCTAGAGTCTGGGACAGCCCTACCTACGAGCAGTACTTC. This gives the protein CGARVWDSPTYEQYF.

The table lists this clonotype with a few counts. The rearrangement joins TRBV29-1 to TRBJ1-2; D not resolved. Germline V lookup: CDR1 SQVTM, CDR2 ANQGSEA. The CDR3 covers 15 residues. Trimming took off 7 bases at V and 5 bases at J, with 23 bases between the two ends. The CDR3 is CSGGLRFGSLYGYTF. CDR3 nucleotide sequence: TGCAGCGGGGGTTTACGATTTGGCTCGCTGTATGGCTACACCTTC.